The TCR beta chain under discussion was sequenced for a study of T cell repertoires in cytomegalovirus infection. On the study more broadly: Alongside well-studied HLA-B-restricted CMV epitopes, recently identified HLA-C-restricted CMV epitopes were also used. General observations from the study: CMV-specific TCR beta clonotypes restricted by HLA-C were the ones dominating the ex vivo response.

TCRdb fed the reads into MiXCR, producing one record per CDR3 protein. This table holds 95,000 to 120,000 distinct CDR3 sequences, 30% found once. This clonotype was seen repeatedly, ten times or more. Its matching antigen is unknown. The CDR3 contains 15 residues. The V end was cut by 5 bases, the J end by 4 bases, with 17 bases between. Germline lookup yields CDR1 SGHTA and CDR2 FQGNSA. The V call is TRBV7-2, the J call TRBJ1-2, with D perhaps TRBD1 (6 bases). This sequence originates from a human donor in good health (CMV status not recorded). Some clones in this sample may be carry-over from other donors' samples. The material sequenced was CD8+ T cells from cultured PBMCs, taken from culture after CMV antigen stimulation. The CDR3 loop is CASSPSGGQAYGYTF. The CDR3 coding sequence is TGTGCCAGCAGCCCTAGTGGGGGGCAGGCCTATGGCTACACCTTC. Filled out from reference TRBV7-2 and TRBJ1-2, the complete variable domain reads GAGVSQSPSNKVTEKGKDVELRCDPISGHTALYWYRQSLGQGLEFLIYFQGNSAPDKSGLPSDRFSAERTGGSVSTLTIQRTQQEDSAVYLCASSPSGGQAYGYTFGSGTRLTVV.